The 9 T cell receptor beta chains given below trace back to one sample, sequenced in a study of regulatory T cells in long-lasting Graves disease. Relying on iRepertoire HTBI primers and Arm-PCR of CDR3 regions, the team built TCR beta libraries. TCRdb called the multiplex PCR reads again in MiXCR, with one record for every CDR3 protein. The sample has a few hundred thousand distinct CDR3 sequences; around 21% are singletons. The time point was: newly diagnosed GD, antithyroid drugs for less than 3 months. Preparation of the TCR library used RNA extracted from PBMCs. The starting material was peripheral blood mononuclear cells (PBMCs), obtained at new diagnosis, from a patient treated with antithyroid drugs. These receptors were taken from a female donor with Graves disease.

The sample holds many counts of this clonotype. This sequence joins TRBV18 and TRBJ2-1, with TRBD2 as a possible D gene (5 bases). Per the germline V gene, CDR1 is KGHSH and CDR2 is LQKENI. This CDR3 has 14 residues. The ends were cut back, 6 bases at V and 14 bases at J, with 23 bases in the middle. The CDR3 DNA reads TGTGCCAGCTCGTCTGCAGAGGAGGCTCATGGGGAGTTCTTC. This encodes CASSSAEEAHGEFF.

This clonotype was seen more than once but under ten times. This rearrangement joins TRBV3-1 to TRBJ2-7; D call uncertain. Germline CDR1 and CDR2: LGHDT and YNNKEL (reference sequence). This CDR3 is built from 12 residues. V was shortened by 6 bases and J by 4 bases, with 10 bases between the two germline ends. The CDR3 DNA is TGTGCCAGCAGGTCCACAGAGTACGAGCAGTACTTC. Translated: CASRSTEYEQYF.

This clonotype was seen many times. The chain uses TRBV2 and TRBJ2-1; TRBD2 aligns across 7 bases. The CDR3 is 15 amino acids. From germline, CDR1 is SNHLY and CDR2 FYNNEI. With 6 bases clipped from V and 1 base from J, the junction kept 6 bases outside the gene matches. CDR3 DNA: TGTGCCAGCAGGTTTGATAGCGGGTCCTACAATGAGCAGTTCTTC. It translates to CASRFDSGSYNEQFF.

This clonotype was detected many times. The rearrangement uses TRBV12-3 or TRBV12-4 and TRBJ2-7; 9 nucleotides match TRBD1. After removal of 6 bases from V and 6 bases from J, the junction contained 6 bases not matched to a gene. This CDR3 comprises 13 residues. The CDR3 is CASSRDRAGEQYF. In nucleotides, the CDR3 is TGTGCCAGCAGCCGGGACAGGGCAGGCGAGCAGTACTTC.

This clonotype appeared many times. The rearrangement uses TRBV28 and TRBJ1-1; D unresolved. Germline V CDR1 and CDR2: MDHEN, SYDVKM. The CDR3 has 12 amino acids. The ends were cut back, 4 bases at V and 5 bases at J, with 8 bases in the middle. Here the CDR3 DNA reads TGTGCCAGCAGTTGGCGTGGGACTGAAGCTTTCTTT. It specifies CASSWRGTEAFF.

This clonotype has at least ten counts. The chain combines TRBV7-9 with TRBJ1-1; 7 positions match TRBD1. The CDR3 contains 16 residues. With 4 bases clipped from V and 5 bases from J, the junction kept 13 bases outside the gene matches. Germline assignment: CDR1 SEHNR and CDR2 FQNEAQ (reference sequence). Written as DNA, the CDR3 is TGTGCCAGCAGCTACATAGGTAGACAGGGCGGGACTGAAGCTTTCTTT. It specifies CASSYIGRQGGTEAFF.

This clonotype was observed many times. CDR3: CAWTGSTSSYNSPLHF. The CDR3 region has the DNA TGTGCCTGGACCGGCAGCACGAGCTCCTATAATTCACCCCTCCACTTT. The V gene is TRBV30, the J gene TRBJ1-6; D is ambiguous. Trimming took 4 bases from V and 0 from J, leaving 13 bases between them. The CDR3 contains 16 residues. The germline gives CDR1 GTSNPN, CDR2 SVGIG (reference sequence).

The J gene is TRBJ2-5, the V gene TRBV7-9; 8 nucleotides match TRBD1. The V segment lost 5 bases and the J segment 5 bases; nucleotides outside the gene matches: 25. Germline assignment: CDR1 SEHNR and CDR2 FQNEAQ (reference sequence). The CDR3 runs to 20 residues. DNA for the CDR3: TGTGCCAGCAGCCCGAGATCGGGACAGGAGGTTGCGAACACCGGGGAGACCCAGTACTTC. It codes for CASSPRSGQEVANTGETQYF. The whole variable domain, filled in from reference TRBV7-9 and TRBJ2-5, reads DTGVSQNPRHKITKRGQNVTFRCDPISEHNRLYWYRQTLGQGPEFLTYFQNEAQLEKSRLLSDRFSAERPKGSFSTLEIQRTEQGDSAMYLCASSPRSGQEVANTGETQYFGPGTRLLVL.

This clonotype was seen a few times. The rearrangement joins TRBV18 to TRBJ2-7; D is perhaps TRBD1 or TRBD2 (6 bases each). The CDR3 is 12 amino acids. Germline CDR1 reads KGHSH; CDR2 reads LQKENI. Trimming removed 8 bases at V and 6 bases at J, with 14 bases between. The CDR3 reads CASGRGGGEQYF. CDR3 bases: TGTGCCAGCGGAAGAGGAGGGGGCGAGCAGTACTTC.